The 4 T cell receptor beta chains given below trace back to one sample, sequenced in a study of blood T cell repertoires in COVID-19. TCRdb's table, derived via immunoSEQ multiplex PCR, lists solely in-frame clones and lacks some. Among about 220,000 clones, roughly 90% were seen once, and the ten largest hold about 16%. Source material: PBMCs or T cells enriched from blood (not recorded which). The receptors stem from a man aged 25 to 45 who had been exposed to COVID-19.

CDR3 in amino acids: CASIAGGPRDTQYF. The CDR3 coding sequence is TGTGCCAGCATCGCGGGGGGGCCGAGAGATACGCAGTATTTT. This chain connects TRBV25-1 to TRBJ2-3; 9 bases are a match to TRBD2. The germline V gene encodes CDR1 MGHDK and CDR2 SYGVNS. With V trimmed by 7 bases and J by 5 bases, 7 bases remained unmatched. This CDR3 comprises 14 residues.

This clone was found once. The chain links TRBV7-6 to TRBJ2-1, with a tentative D call TRBD2 (5 bases). Germline V CDR1 and CDR2: SGHVS, FNYEAQ. Deletions cut 6 bases from V and 7 bases from J, with 19 bases between. The CDR3 has 15 residues. The CDR3 sequence is CASSPRTERGNEQFF. CDR3 nucleotides: TGTGCCAGCAGTCCCCGCACTGAGAGAGGGAATGAGCAGTTCTTC.

The V and J genes are TRBV5-1 and TRBJ1-1, with 9 bases identical to TRBD1. From germline, CDR1 is SGHRS and CDR2 YFSETQ. V shed 6 bases, J shed 3 bases, and the junction held 6 bases outside the gene matches. CDR3 length: 14 amino acids. Written as DNA, the CDR3 is TGCGCCAGCAACTACAGGGGGCCCGACACTGAAGCTTTCTTT. It specifies CASNYRGPDTEAFF.

This clone was counted a single time. The chain is built from TRBV5-5 and TRBJ1-1, with TRBD1 matching 11 bases. Germline V lookup: CDR1 SGHKS, CDR2 YYEKEE (reference sequence). V was pared by 0 bases and J by 8 bases, with 6 bases of the junction left unmatched. This CDR3 contains 15 residues. The CDR3 bases are TGTGCCAGCAGCTTGGTGTGGACAGGGGGCCCGGAAGCTTTCTTT. As protein: CASSLVWTGGPEAFF.